The 2 T cell receptor beta chains below come from one sample, sequenced in a study of T cell responses to AZD1222 COVID-19 vaccine (dated by TCRdb to the early 2020s). Preparation of the library involved the immunoSEQ multiplex PCR assay. TCRdb's version of the immuneACCESS table is confined to in-frame rearrangements and falls short of the full clone set. An unresolved V gene accounts for under half of the shortfall where checked; the remainder is of unknown origin. Here the sample has about 180,000 clones; around 90% occur a single time. The ten largest clones take up around 1.9% of the sample. The sample's time point label, decoded: about 28 days (+/-7) after the second vaccine dose. Source: peripheral blood, taken 28 days after the second AZD1222 dose. The receptors originated from an adult who received the AZD1222 COVID-19 vaccine.

The genes are TRBV2 and TRBJ1-2, with 11 bases identical to TRBD1. This CDR3 comprises 15 residues. The junction had 10 bases not matched to a gene; V was cut back by 8 bases and J by 5 bases. Per germline, CDR1 SNHLY and CDR2 FYNNEI. CDR3 in amino acids: CASRTGQGVKYGYTF. As DNA, the CDR3 is TGTGCCAGCCGAACGGGACAGGGGGTCAAATATGGCTACACCTTC.

The chain uses TRBV5-1 and TRBJ2-2; TRBD2 agrees at 8 bases. CDR3 size: 16 residues. The trim removed 0 bases at V and 6 bases at J, leaving 7 bases unmatched. Looked up from germline, CDR1 is SGHRS and CDR2 is YFSETQ. CDR3 in amino acids: CASSLEGTRTAGELFF. CDR3 DNA: TGCGCCAGCAGCTTGGAAGGGACTAGAACGGCCGGGGAGCTGTTTTTT.